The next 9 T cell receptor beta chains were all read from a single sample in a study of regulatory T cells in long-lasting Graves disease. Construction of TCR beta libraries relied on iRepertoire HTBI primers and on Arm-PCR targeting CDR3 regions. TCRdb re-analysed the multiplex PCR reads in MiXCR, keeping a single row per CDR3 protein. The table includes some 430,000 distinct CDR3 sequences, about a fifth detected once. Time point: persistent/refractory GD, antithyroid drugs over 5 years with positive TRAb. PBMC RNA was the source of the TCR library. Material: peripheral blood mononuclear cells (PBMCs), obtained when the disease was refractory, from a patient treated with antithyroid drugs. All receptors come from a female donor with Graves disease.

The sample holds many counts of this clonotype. CDR3 region: CASSLRGLQTQYF. CDR3 bases: TGTGCCAGCAGCTTAAGAGGGCTACAGACCCAGTACTTC. The rearrangement links TRBV11-2 to TRBJ2-5, with D tentatively TRBD2 (5 bases). Trimming pared 2 bases from V and 6 bases from J, leaving 10 bases between. The V gene's germline CDR1 is SGHAT and CDR2 FQNNGV. The CDR3 sequence is 13 residues long.

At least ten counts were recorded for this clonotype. The CDR3 reads CASSLVGGTSNQPQHF. CDR3 nucleotide sequence: TGTGCCAGCAGCTTAGTGGGTGGAACCAGCAATCAGCCCCAGCATTTT. The V call is TRBV7-8, the J call TRBJ1-5; the D is unclear. V was clipped by 1 base and J by 1 base, with 11 bases between them. The V gene's germline CDR1 is SGHVS and CDR2 FQNEAQ. The CDR3 totals 16 residues.

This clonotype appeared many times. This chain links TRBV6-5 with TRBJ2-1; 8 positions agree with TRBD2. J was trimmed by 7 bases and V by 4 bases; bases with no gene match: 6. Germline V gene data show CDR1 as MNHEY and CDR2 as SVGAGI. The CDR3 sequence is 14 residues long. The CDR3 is CASSFLAGGNEQFF. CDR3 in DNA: TGTGCCAGCAGTTTCCTAGCGGGCGGAAATGAGCAGTTCTTC.

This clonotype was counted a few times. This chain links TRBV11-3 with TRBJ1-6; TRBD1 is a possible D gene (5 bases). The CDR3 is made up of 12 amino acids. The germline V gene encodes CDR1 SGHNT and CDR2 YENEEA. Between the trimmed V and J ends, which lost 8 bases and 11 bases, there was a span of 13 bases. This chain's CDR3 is CASGGRETPLHF. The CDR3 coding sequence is TGTGCCAGCGGTGGCAGGGAAACACCCCTCCACTTT.

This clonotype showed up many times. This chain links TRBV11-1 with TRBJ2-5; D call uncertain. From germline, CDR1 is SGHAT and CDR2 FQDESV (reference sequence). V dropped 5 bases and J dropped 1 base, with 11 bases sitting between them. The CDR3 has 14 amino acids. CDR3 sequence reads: CASSQTQVQETQYF. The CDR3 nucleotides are TGTGCCAGCAGCCAGACTCAGGTCCAAGAGACCCAGTACTTC.

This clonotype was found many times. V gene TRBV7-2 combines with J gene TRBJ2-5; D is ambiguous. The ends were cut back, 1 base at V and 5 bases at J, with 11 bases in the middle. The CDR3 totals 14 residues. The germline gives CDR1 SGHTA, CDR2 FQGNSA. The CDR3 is CASSLEGLRETQYF. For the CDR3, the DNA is TGTGCCAGCAGCTTAGAGGGCCTACGGGAGACCCAGTACTTC.

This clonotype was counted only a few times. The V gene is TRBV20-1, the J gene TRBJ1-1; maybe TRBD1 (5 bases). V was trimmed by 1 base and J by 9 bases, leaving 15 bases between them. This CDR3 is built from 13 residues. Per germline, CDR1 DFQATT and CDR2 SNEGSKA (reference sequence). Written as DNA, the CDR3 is TGCAGTGCTAGAGGACAGACGGGAGACCAAGCTTTCTTT. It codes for CSARGQTGDQAFF.

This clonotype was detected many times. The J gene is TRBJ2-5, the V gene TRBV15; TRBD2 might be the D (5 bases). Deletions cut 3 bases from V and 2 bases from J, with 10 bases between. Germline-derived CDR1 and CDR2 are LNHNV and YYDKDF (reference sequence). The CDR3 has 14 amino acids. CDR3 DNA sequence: TGTGCCACCAGCAGGGAGGCAGAGCAAGAGACCCAGTACTTC. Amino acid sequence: CATSREAEQETQYF.

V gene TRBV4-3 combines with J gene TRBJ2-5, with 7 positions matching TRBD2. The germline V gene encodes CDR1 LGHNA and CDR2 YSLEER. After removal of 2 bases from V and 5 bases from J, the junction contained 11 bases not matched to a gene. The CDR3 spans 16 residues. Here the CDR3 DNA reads TGCGCCAGCAGCCAATCTTCGGGAGGATTCAGGGAGACCCAGTACTTC. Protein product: CASSQSSGGFRETQYF.